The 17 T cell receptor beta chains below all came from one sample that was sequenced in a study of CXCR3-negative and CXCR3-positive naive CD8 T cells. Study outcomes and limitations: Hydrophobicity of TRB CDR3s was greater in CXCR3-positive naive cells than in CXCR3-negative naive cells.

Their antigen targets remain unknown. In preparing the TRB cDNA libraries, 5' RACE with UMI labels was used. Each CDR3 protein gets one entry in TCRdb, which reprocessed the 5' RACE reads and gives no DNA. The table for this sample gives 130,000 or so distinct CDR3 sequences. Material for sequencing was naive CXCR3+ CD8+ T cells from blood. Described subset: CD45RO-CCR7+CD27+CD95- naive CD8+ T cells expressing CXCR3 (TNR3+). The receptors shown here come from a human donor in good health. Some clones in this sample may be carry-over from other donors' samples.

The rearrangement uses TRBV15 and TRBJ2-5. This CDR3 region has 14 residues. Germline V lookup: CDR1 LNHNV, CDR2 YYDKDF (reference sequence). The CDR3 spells CTTSRAMGFETQYF.

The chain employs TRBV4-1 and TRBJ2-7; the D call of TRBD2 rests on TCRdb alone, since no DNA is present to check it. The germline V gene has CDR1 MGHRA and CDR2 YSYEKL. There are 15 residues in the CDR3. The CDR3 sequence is CASSAEGTTFYEQYF.

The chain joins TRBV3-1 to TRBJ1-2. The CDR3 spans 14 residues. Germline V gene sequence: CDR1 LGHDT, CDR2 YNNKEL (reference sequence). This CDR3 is CASSPRQGGFGYTF. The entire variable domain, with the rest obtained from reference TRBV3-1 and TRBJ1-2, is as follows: DTAVSQTPKYLVTQMGNDKSIKCEQNLGHDTMYWYKQDSKKFLKIMFSYNNKELIINETVPNRFSPKSPDKAHLNLHINSLELGDSAVYFCASSPRQGGFGYTFGSGTRLTVV.

CDR3 in amino acids: CSARGGFGNTIYF. The rearrangement joins TRBV20-1 to TRBJ1-3; TCRdb calls TRBD1, which cannot be checked without DNA. This CDR3 contains 13 residues. Germline loops: CDR1 DFQATT, CDR2 SNEGSKA (reference sequence).

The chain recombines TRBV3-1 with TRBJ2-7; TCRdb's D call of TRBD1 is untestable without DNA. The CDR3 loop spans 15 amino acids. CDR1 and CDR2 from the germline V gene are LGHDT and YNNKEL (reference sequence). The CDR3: CTSSQGRDGRYEQYF.

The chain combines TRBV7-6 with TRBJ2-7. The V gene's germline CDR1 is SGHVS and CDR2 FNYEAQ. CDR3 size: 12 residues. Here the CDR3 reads CATGSLTGEQYF.

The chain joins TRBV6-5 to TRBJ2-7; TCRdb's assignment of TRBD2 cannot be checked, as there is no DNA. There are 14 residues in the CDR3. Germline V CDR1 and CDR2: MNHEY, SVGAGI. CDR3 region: CASSYGRENYEQYF.

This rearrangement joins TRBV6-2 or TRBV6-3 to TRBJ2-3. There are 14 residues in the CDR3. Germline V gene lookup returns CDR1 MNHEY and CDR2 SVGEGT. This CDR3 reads CASRLRTSTDTQYF.

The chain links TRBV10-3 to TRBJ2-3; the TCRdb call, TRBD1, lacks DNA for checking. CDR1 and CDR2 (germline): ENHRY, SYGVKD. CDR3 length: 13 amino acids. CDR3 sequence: CAMGTVSTDTQYF.

The CDR3 loop reads CASSSGSSPSTEAFF. The J gene is TRBJ1-1, the V gene TRBV9. In germline, CDR1 is SGDLS, CDR2 YYNGEE. The CDR3 contains 15 residues. Variable domain in full (rest from reference TRBV9 and TRBJ1-1): DSGVTQTPKHLITATGQRVTLRCSPRSGDLSVYWYQQSLDQGLQFLIQYYNGEERAKGNILERFSAQQFPDLHSELNLSSLELGDSALYFCASSSGSSPSTEAFFGQGTRLTVV.

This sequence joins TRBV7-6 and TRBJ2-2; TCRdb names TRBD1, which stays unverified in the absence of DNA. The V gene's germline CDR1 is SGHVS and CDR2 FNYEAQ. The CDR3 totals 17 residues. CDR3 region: CASSLVPGQGNTGELFF.

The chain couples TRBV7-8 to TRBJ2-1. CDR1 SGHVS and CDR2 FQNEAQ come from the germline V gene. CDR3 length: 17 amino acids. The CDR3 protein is CASSFSGSGGSYNEQFF.

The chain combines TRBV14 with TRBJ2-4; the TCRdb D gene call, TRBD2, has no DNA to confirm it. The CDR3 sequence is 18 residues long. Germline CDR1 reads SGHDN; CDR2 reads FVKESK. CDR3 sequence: CACSQEMGLAGHPNIQYF.

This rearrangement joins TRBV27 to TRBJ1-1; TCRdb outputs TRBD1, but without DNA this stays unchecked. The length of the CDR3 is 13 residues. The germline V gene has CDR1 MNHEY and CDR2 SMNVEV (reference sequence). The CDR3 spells CASSSTGRTEAFF.

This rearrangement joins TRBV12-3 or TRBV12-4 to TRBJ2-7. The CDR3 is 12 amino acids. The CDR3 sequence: CASSPNTYEQYF.

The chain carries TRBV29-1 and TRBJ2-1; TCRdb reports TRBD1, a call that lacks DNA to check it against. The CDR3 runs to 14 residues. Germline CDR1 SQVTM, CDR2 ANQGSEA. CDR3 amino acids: CSVEQGGGRNEQFF.

CDR3 in amino acids: CASSGATGTGQETQYF. The chain has TRBV5-6 and TRBJ2-5; no DNA is available, so the TRBD1 call from TCRdb remains unchecked. The CDR3 extends over 16 amino acids. Germline values: CDR1 SGHDT, CDR2 YYEEEE.